The 11 T cell receptor beta chains in this list originate from one sample, sequenced in a study of blood T cell repertoires in COVID-19. Some clones are missing from TCRdb's copy, which holds only in-frame ones; the method was immunoSEQ multiplex PCR. The sample contains about 260,000 clones, around 90% of which appear only once. Sequencing input: PBMCs or T cells enriched from blood (not recorded which). All receptors derive from a woman younger than 45 with acute COVID-19.

This sequence joins TRBV6-2 or TRBV6-3 and TRBJ2-7; TRBD2 is a possible D gene (5 bases). Germline-derived CDR1 and CDR2 are MNHEY and SVGEGT. This CDR3 contains 16 residues. V lost 4 bases to trimming and J lost 2 bases, with 18 bases between them. CDR3: CASSFAGRSTTYEQYF. CDR3 DNA sequence: TGTGCCAGCAGTTTCGCGGGCAGGTCCACTACCTACGAGCAGTACTTC.

V gene TRBV28 combines with J gene TRBJ2-7, with a weak D call TRBD1 (5 bases). V was clipped by 6 bases and J by 2 bases, with 11 bases between them. CDR3 size: 13 residues. Germline V gene data show CDR1 as MDHEN and CDR2 as SYDVKM. CDR3 in amino acids: CASRTELTYEQYF. The CDR3 region has the DNA TGTGCCAGCAGGACAGAACTAACCTACGAGCAGTACTTC.

The V gene is TRBV30, the J gene TRBJ1-5, with 8 bases identical to TRBD1. V lost 5 bases to trimming and J lost 5 bases; unmatched junction nucleotides: 2. CDR3 length: 12 residues. Germline values: CDR1 GTSNPN, CDR2 SVGIG (reference sequence). The CDR3 DNA is TGTGCCTGGGGACAGGGCTATCAGCCCCAGCATTTT. Encoded protein: CAWGQGYQPQHF.

V is TRBV6-5 and J is TRBJ2-1, with 11 bases fitting TRBD2. Trimming cost V 6 bases and J 4 bases; bases outside gene matches: 5. Germline V gene data show CDR1 as MNHEY and CDR2 as SVGAGI. This CDR3 has 15 residues. CDR3 protein: CASSLRLAGYNEQFF. For the CDR3, the DNA is TGTGCCAGCAGCCTCCGACTAGCGGGGTACAATGAGCAGTTCTTC.

A word on this clone: Distinct nucleotide sequences in the sample also encode this CDR3. This chain joins TRBV19 and TRBJ1-2; maybe TRBD1 (6 bases). This CDR3 has 13 residues. Germline CDR1 and CDR2: LNHDA and SQIVND (reference sequence). V gave up 5 bases and J gave up 3 bases, with 10 bases separating them. Written as DNA, the CDR3 is TGTGCCAGTAGTCCCAGGGGAGACTATGGCTACACCTTC. Its translation: CASSPRGDYGYTF. The variable domain in full, completed from reference TRBV19 and TRBJ1-2, reads DGGITQSPKYLFRKEGQNVTLSCEQNLNHDAMYWYRQDPGQGLRLIYYSQIVNDFQKGDIAEGYSVSREKKESFPLTVTSAQKNPTAFYLCASSPRGDYGYTFGSGTRLTVV.

The chain combines TRBV5-4 with TRBJ2-7, with 13 bases matching TRBD2. CDR1 SGHNT and CDR2 YYREEE come from the germline V gene (reference sequence). The J segment lost 5 bases and the V segment lost 3 bases, leaving 14 bases of the junction unmatched. This CDR3 has 18 residues. CDR3 protein: CASSSRELAGGPRDEQYF. CDR3 sequence (DNA): TGTGCCAGCAGCTCAAGGGAACTAGCGGGAGGGCCACGGGACGAGCAGTACTTC.

The chain recombines TRBV24-1 with TRBJ1-4; the D is unclear. Germline-derived CDR1 and CDR2 are KGHDR and SFDVKD. The CDR3 is made up of 13 amino acids. Trimming removed 7 bases from V and 0 bases from J, with 5 bases in between. For the CDR3, the DNA is TGTGCCACCAGGAGTGCAACTAATGAAAAACTGTTTTTT. Protein product: CATRSATNEKLFF.

The chain couples TRBV9 to TRBJ2-7; 8 bases fit TRBD2. Looked up from germline, CDR1 is SGDLS and CDR2 is YYNGEE. This CDR3 comprises 15 residues. Trimming took 0 bases from V and 0 from J; bases not matched to a gene: 2. As DNA, the CDR3 is TGTGCCAGCAGCGTAGGGGGACTAGACTCCTACGAGCAGTACTTC. Translated: CASSVGGLDSYEQYF.

CDR3 coding DNA: TGTGCCAGCAGCTTTCCTACTAGCGGAATCAATGAGCAGTTCTTC. Protein sequence: CASSFPTSGINEQFF. V and J are TRBV11-1 and TRBJ2-1, with 8 bases lining up with TRBD2. This CDR3 is 15 amino acids long. With 3 bases clipped from V and 6 bases from J, the junction kept 7 bases outside the gene matches. Germline V gives CDR1 SGHAT, CDR2 FQDESV (reference sequence).

The rearrangement links TRBV6-2 or TRBV6-3 to TRBJ2-7; a possible D gene is TRBD1 (5 bases). CDR1 is MNHEY, CDR2 SVGEGT, per germline. Trimming pared 6 bases from V and 4 bases from J, leaving 10 bases between. The CDR3 spans 12 residues. The CDR3 here is CASSLGVYEQYF. The CDR3 DNA follows: TGTGCCAGCAGCCTAGGGGTGTACGAGCAGTACTTC.

CDR3 loop: CSASGSGRSYEQYF. The CDR3 DNA reads as TGCAGTGCTAGTGGTAGCGGGCGAAGCTACGAGCAGTACTTC. V usage is TRBV20-1 and J usage is TRBJ2-7, with 7 bases that match TRBD2. The junction had 8 bases not matched to a gene; V was cut back by 3 bases and J by 3 bases. There are 14 residues in the CDR3. The germline CDR1 and CDR2 sequences are DFQATT and SNEGSKA (reference sequence).